The 5 T cell receptor beta chains given below trace back to one sample, sequenced in a study of cytomegalovirus exposure and HLA in healthy donors. Primers: 60 Vbeta forward and 13 Jbeta reverse. Repertoires were generated with immunoSEQ multiplex PCR, while TCRdb's copy carries only in-frame clones and drops some. Of approximately 110,000 clones in the sample, about 74% were seen once. Specimen: PBMCs. Receptors originate from a woman in her forties or fifties in good health and CMV-seropositive.

The rearrangement uses TRBV28 and TRBJ2-7, with D uncertain. Germline values: CDR1 MDHEN, CDR2 SYDVKM. This CDR3 comprises 14 residues. V dropped 7 bases and J dropped 2 bases, with 15 bases sitting between them. CDR3 bases: TGTGCCAGCACAACACGGCGGATGACCTACGAGCAGTACTTC. The encoded protein is CASTTRRMTYEQYF.

The V and J genes are TRBV9 and TRBJ2-7; D is possibly TRBD2 (6 bases). The CDR3 spans 15 residues. The germline V gene has CDR1 SGDLS and CDR2 YYNGEE. V lost 1 base, J lost 3 bases, and 14 bases lay in between. This CDR3 reads CASSVTYGLFYEQYF. The CDR3 DNA is TGTGCCAGCAGCGTAACCTACGGACTATTCTACGAGCAGTACTTC.

This clone has just a few counts. The chain combines TRBV30 with TRBJ1-4; D gene ambiguous. This CDR3 region has 17 residues. The ends were cut back, 1 base at V and 0 bases at J, with 15 bases in the middle. Germline lookup yields CDR1 GTSNPN and CDR2 SVGIG (reference sequence). The CDR3 spells CAWSGLGEIATNEKLFF. The CDR3 nucleotides are TGTGCCTGGAGTGGTCTAGGAGAGATCGCAACTAATGAAAAACTGTTTTTT.

The chain employs TRBV4-1 and TRBJ1-6, with D unresolved. This CDR3 is 18 amino acids long. V was pared by 0 bases and J by 0 bases, with 12 bases between. The V gene's germline CDR1 is MGHRA and CDR2 YSYEKL. The CDR3 reads CASSQDPGTSSYNSPLHF. CDR3 nucleotides: TGCGCCAGCAGCCAAGATCCGGGAACGAGCTCCTATAATTCACCCCTCCACTTT.

This clone was found a few times. J is TRBJ1-2 and V is TRBV5-3, with 8 nucleotides matching TRBD1. TRBV5-3 is an open reading frame, and its role is uncertain. After removal of 3 bases from V and 2 bases from J, the junction contained 12 bases not matched to a gene. There are 17 residues in the CDR3. The DNA of the CDR3 is TGTGCCAGAAGCTGCCCCGCGGGACAGGAGCTAAACTATGGCTACACCTTC. Protein sequence: CARSCPAGQELNYGYTF.